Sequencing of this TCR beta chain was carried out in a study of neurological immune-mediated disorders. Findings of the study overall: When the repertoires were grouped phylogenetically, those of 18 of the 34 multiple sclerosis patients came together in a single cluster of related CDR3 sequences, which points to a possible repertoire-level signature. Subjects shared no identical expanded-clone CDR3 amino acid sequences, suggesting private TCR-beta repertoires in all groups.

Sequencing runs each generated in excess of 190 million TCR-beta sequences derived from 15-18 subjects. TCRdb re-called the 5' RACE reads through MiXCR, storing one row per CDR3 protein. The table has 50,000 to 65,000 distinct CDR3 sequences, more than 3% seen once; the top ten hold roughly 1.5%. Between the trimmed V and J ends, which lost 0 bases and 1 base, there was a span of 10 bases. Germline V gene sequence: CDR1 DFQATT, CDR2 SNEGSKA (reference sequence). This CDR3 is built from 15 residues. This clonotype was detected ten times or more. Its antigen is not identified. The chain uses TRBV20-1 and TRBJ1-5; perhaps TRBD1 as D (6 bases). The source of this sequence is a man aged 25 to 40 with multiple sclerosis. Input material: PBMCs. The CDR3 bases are TGCAGTGCTAGAGATCGGGGGGCAAGCAATCAGCCCCAGCATTTT. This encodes CSARDRGASNQPQHF.